This T cell receptor beta chain derives from a study of human T cells and chemical hapten exposure. Study-wide results and caveats: TCRs above 1 in 1000 frequency did not change with DPC sensitization.

A remark on this clonotype: No antigen is known for it.

The library tagged individual cDNA molecules with unique molecular identifiers. A single record per CDR3 protein comes from TCRdb applying MiXCR to the RACE reads. The table lists approximately 97,000 distinct CDR3 sequences, 25% to 35% of them singletons. Time point in this sample: patch test 3, about 24 weeks after DPC sensitization. As for treatment: therapeutic diphenylcyclopropenone sensitization with weekly scalp DPC. It was unfractionated whole blood from which total RNA was extracted. V was shortened by 1 base and J by 0 bases, with 13 bases between the two germline ends. Germline V gene lookup returns CDR1 MGHRA and CDR2 YSYEKL. The CDR3 consists of 16 residues.

Specimen: whole blood, collected in connection with sensitization to the hapten diphenylcyclopropenone (DPC). This clonotype originated in a man in his forties with alopecia areata. Some clones in this sample may be carry-over from other donors' samples. The chain joins TRBV4-1 to TRBJ2-7, with a possible D match to TRBD1 (6 bases). The CDR3 sequence is CASSQAAGDHSYEQYF. The CDR3 coding sequence is TGCGCCAGCAGCCAAGCTGCAGGGGACCACTCCTACGAGCAGTACTTC.